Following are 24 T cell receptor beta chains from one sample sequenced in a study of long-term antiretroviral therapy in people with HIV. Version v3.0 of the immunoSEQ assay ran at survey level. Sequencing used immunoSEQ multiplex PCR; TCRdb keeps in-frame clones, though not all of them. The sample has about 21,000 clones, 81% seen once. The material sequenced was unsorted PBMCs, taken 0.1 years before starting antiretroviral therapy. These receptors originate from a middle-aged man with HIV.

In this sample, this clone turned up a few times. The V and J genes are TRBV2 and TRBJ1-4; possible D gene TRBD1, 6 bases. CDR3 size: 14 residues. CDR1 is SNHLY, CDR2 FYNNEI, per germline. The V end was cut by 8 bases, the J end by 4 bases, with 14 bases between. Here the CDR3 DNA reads TGTGCCAGCCGCGAGACAGGATATAATGAAAAACTGTTTTTT. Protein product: CASRETGYNEKLFF.

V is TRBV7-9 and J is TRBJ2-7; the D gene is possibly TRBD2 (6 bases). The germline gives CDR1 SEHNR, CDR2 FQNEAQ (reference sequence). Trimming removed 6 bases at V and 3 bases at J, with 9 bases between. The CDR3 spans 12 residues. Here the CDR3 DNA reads TGTGCCAGCAGGCGGGACGACTACGAGCAGTACTTC. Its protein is CASRRDDYEQYF. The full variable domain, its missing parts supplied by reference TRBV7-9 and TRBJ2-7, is DTGVSQNPRHKITKRGQNVTFRCDPISEHNRLYWYRQTLGQGPEFLTYFQNEAQLEKSRLLSDRFSAERPKGSFSTLEIQRTEQGDSAMYLCASRRDDYEQYFGPGTRLTVT.

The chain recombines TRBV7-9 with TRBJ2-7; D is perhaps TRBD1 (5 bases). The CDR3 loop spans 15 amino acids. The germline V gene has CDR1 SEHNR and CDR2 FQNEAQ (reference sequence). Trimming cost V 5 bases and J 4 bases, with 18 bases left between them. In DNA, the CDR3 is TGTGCCAGCAGCCCCAGGGAAGGGCACAGGTACGAGCAGTACTTC. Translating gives CASSPREGHRYEQYF. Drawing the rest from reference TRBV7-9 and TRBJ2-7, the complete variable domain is DTGVSQNPRHKITKRGQNVTFRCDPISEHNRLYWYRQTLGQGPEFLTYFQNEAQLEKSRLLSDRFSAERPKGSFSTLEIQRTEQGDSAMYLCASSPREGHRYEQYFGPGTRLTVT.

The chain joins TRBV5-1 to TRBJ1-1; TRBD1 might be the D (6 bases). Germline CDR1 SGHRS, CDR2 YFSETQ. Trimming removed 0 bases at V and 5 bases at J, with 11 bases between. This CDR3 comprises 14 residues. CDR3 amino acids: CASSLDGGETEAFF. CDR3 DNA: TGCGCCAGCAGCTTGGATGGGGGCGAGACTGAAGCTTTCTTT.

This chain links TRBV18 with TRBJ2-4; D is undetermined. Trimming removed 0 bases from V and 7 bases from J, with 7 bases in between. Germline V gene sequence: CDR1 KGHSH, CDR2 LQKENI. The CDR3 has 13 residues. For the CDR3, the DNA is TGTGCCAGCTCACCACCCAGTGGGAACATTCAGTACTTC. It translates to CASSPPSGNIQYF.

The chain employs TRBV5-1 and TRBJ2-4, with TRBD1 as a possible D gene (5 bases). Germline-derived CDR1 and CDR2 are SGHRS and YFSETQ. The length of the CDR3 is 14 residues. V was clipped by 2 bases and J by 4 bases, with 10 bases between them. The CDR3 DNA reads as TGCGCCAGCAGCTTTTTCAGGGAAAAAAACATTCAGTACTTC. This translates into CASSFFREKNIQYF.

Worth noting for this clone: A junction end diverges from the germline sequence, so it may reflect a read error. The CDR3 is CASSLGGARDTQYF. The CDR3 coding sequence is TGTGCTAGCAGCTTAGGGGGGGCGCGTGATACGCAGTATTTT. This chain uses TRBV7-7 with TRBJ2-3; tentative D call: TRBD2 (7 bases). CDR1 is SSHAT and CDR2 is FNYEAQ in the germline V gene (reference sequence). The CDR3 covers 14 residues.

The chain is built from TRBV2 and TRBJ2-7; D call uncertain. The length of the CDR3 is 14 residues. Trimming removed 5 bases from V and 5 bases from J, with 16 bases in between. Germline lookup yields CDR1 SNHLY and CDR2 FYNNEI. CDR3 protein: CASSPSGGWNEQYF. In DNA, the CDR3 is TGTGCCAGCAGTCCTTCGGGCGGCTGGAACGAGCAGTACTTC.

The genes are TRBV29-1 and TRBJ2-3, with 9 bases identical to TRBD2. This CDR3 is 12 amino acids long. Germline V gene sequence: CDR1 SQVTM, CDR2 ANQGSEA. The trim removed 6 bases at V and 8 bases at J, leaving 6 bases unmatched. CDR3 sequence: CSVGREGGTQYF. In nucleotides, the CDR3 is TGCAGCGTAGGGCGGGAGGGGGGTACGCAGTATTTT.

The CDR3 here is CASNLARTGELFF. The CDR3 DNA reads TGTGCCAGCAACCTAGCGCGGACCGGGGAGCTGTTTTTT. The rearrangement links TRBV7-9 to TRBJ2-2; D may be TRBD2 (6 bases). Trimming left V 7 bases short and J 5 bases short, with 11 bases between. Germline CDR1 is SEHNR and CDR2 is FQNEAQ (reference sequence). The CDR3 runs 13 residues.

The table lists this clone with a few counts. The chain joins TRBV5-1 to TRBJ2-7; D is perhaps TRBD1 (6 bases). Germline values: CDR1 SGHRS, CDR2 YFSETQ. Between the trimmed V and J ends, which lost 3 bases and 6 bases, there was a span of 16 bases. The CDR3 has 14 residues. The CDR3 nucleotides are TGCGCCAGCAGCTCTTCGGGACAAGCTCTCGAGCAGTACTTC. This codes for CASSSSGQALEQYF.

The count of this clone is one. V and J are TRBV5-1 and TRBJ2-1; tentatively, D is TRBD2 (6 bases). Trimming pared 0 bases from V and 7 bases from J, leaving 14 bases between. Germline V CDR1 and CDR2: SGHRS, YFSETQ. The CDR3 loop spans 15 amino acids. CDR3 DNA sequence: TGCGCCAGCAGCTTGGCCGGGACTCAGAGGAATGAGCAGTTCTTC. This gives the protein CASSLAGTQRNEQFF. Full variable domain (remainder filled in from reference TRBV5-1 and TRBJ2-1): KAGVTQTPRYLIKTRGQQVTLSCSPISGHRSVSWYQQTPGQGLQFLFEYFSETQRNKGNFPGRFSGRQFSNSRSEMNVSTLELGDSALYLCASSLAGTQRNEQFFGPGTRLTVL.

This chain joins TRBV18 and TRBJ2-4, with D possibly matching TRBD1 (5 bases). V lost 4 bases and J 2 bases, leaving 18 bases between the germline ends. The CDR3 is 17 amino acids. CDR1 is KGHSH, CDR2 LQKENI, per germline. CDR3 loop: CASSHRQRAETKNIQYF. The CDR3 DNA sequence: TGTGCCAGCTCACACCGACAGCGTGCAGAAACCAAAAACATTCAGTACTTC.

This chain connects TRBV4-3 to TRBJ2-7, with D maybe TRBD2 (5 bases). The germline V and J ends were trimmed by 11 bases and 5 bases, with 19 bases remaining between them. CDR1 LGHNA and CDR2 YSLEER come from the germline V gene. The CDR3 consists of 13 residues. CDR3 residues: CAGSTAVGHEQYF. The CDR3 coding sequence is TGCGCCGGTTCTACAGCGGTGGGCCACGAGCAGTACTTC.

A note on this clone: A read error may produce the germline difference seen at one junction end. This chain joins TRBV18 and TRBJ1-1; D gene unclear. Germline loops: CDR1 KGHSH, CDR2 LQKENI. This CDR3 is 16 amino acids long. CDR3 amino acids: CASSPLEAGRNTEAFF. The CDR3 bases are TGTGCCAGTTCACCATTAGAGGCGGGGAGGAACACTGAAGCTTTCTTT. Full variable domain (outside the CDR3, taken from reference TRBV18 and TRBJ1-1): NAGVMQNPRHLVRRRGQEARLRCSPMKGHSHVYWYRQLPEEGLKFMVYLQKENIIDESGMPKERFSAEFPKEGPSILRIQQVVRGDSAAYFCASSPLEAGRNTEAFFGQGTRLTVV.

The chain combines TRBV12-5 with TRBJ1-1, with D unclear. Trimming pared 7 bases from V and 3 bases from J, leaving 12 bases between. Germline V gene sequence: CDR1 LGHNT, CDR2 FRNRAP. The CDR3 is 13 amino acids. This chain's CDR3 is CASAPQADTEAFF. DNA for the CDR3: TGTGCTAGTGCCCCACAAGCGGACACTGAAGCTTTCTTT. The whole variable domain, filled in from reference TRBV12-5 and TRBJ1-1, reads DARVTQTPRHKVTEMGQEVTMRCQPILGHNTVFWYRQTMMQGLELLAYFRNRAPLDDSGMPKDRFSAEMPDATLATLKIQPSEPRDSAVYFCASAPQADTEAFFGQGTRLTVV.

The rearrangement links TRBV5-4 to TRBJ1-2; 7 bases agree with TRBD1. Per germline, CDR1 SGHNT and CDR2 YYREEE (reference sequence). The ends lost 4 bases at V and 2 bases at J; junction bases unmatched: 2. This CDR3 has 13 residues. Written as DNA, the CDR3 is TGTGCCAGCAGCGAGGGACAGAACTATGGCTACACCTTC. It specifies CASSEGQNYGYTF.

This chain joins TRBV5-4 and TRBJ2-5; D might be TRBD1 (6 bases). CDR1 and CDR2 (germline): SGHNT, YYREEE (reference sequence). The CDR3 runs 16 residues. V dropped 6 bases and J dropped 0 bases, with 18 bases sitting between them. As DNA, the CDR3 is TGTGCCAGCACCCCGAAGGGACAAGCATACCAAGAGACCCAGTACTTC. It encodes CASTPKGQAYQETQYF.

The CDR3 reads CASSGDAYEQYF. The CDR3 coding sequence is TGTGCCAGTAGTGGCGATGCCTACGAGCAGTACTTC. This chain uses TRBV19 with TRBJ2-7, with D unclear. V was shortened by 5 bases and J by 2 bases, with 7 bases between the two germline ends. The CDR3 extends over 12 amino acids. The germline V gene encodes CDR1 LNHDA and CDR2 SQIVND (reference sequence).

CDR3 bases: TGCAGCGTTGACGGTGGGCGCGAGCAGTACTTC. This translates into CSVDGGREQYF. This chain uses TRBV29-1 with TRBJ2-7; D is unclear. The CDR3 length is 11 residues. Trimming stripped 3 bases from V and 6 bases from J, with 9 bases between. The germline V gene encodes CDR1 SQVTM and CDR2 ANQGSEA.

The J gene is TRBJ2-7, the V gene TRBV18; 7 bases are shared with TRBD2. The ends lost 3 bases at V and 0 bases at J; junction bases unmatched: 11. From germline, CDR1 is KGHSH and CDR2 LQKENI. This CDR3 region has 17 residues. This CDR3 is CASSPRGGDLGSYEQYF. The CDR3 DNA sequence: TGTGCCAGCTCACCCCGGGGAGGGGACCTCGGCTCCTACGAGCAGTACTTC.

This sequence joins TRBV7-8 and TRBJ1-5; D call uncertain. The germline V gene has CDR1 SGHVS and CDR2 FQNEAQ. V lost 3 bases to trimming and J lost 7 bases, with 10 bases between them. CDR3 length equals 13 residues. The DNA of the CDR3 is TGTGCCAGCAGCTTTACTCAAACACAGCCCCAGCATTTT. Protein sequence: CASSFTQTQPQHF. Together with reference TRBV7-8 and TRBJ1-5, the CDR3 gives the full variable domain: GAGVSQSPRYKVAKRGQDVALRCDPISGHVSLFWYQQALGQGPEFLTYFQNEAQLDKSGLPSDRFFAERPEGSVSTLKIQRTQQEDSAVYLCASSFTQTQPQHFGDGTRLSIL.

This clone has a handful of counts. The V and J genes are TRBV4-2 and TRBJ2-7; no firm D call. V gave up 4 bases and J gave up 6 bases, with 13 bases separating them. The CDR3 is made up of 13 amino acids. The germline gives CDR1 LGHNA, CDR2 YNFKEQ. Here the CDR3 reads CASSPVASGEQYF. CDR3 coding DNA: TGTGCCAGCAGCCCAGTAGCTTCGGGCGAGCAGTACTTC.

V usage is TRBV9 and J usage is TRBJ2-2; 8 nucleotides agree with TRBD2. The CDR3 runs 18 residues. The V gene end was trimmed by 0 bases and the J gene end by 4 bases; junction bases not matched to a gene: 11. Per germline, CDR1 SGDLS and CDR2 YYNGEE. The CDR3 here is CASSVVPFREGPTGELFF. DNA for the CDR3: TGTGCCAGCAGCGTAGTGCCGTTTCGGGAGGGCCCCACCGGGGAGCTGTTTTTT.